The 9 T cell receptor beta chains below come from one sample, sequenced in a study of T cell responses to AZD1222 COVID-19 vaccine. Assay used: immunoSEQ multiplex PCR; TCRdb lists only in-frame clones, some missing. This table has 150,000 or so clones, about nine tenths appearing once. The material was peripheral blood, obtained on day 0 of AZD1222 vaccination. The receptors come from an adult in good health.

This clone has just one count. The rearrangement uses TRBV6-6 and TRBJ1-5, with a weak D call TRBD1 (5 bases). V was clipped by 6 bases and J by 6 bases, with 12 bases between them. Germline V gene data show CDR1 as MNHNY and CDR2 as SVGAGI (reference sequence). The CDR3 runs to 13 residues. CDR3 sequence: CASSSTGSQPQHF. The CDR3 DNA reads as TGTGCCAGCAGCTCCACAGGTTCTCAGCCCCAGCATTTT.

The gene calls are TRBV30 and TRBJ1-6; TRBD1 agrees at 8 bases. Germline V gene data show CDR1 as GTSNPN and CDR2 as SVGIG (reference sequence). This CDR3 comprises 15 residues. Trimming cost V 0 bases and J 3 bases; bases outside gene matches: 1. CDR3 loop: CAWSVGTGYNSPLHF. CDR3 DNA sequence: TGTGCCTGGAGTGTCGGGACAGGCTATAATTCACCCCTCCACTTT.

The gene calls are TRBV27 and TRBJ2-7, with 9 bases that match TRBD2. CDR1 MNHEY and CDR2 SMNVEV come from the germline V gene (reference sequence). The junction had 9 bases not matched to a gene; V was cut back by 7 bases and J by 5 bases. The CDR3 contains 14 residues. The CDR3 region has the DNA TGTGCCAGCATGCTAATAGCGGGAGCGGACGAGCAGTACTTC. Protein: CASMLIAGADEQYF.

V and J are TRBV6-2 or TRBV6-3 and TRBJ2-2, with 9 bases that match TRBD1. The germline V gene has CDR1 MNHEY and CDR2 SVGEGT. The CDR3 length is 14 residues. V shed 1 base, J shed 6 bases, and the junction held 0 bases outside the gene matches. For the CDR3, the DNA is TGTGCCAGCAGTTACTGGACAGGGGCCGGGGAGCTGTTTTTT. Translated: CASSYWTGAGELFF.

V gene TRBV14 combines with J gene TRBJ1-4; 8 bases are a match to TRBD1. There are 15 residues in the CDR3. The germline V gene encodes CDR1 SGHDN and CDR2 FVKESK. The trim removed 2 bases at V and 5 bases at J, leaving 4 bases unmatched. The CDR3 DNA reads as TGTGCCAGCAGCCAAAGGACAGGGTACAATGAAAAACTGTTTTTT. Protein product: CASSQRTGYNEKLFF.

This clone was picked up one time. V usage is TRBV7-3 and J usage is TRBJ2-1, with TRBD2 identical over 7 bases. The CDR3 is 13 residues long. Germline CDR1 reads SGHTA; CDR2 reads FQGTGA. The V gene end was trimmed by 0 bases and the J gene end by 9 bases; junction bases not matched to a gene: 2. CDR3 bases: TGTGCCAGCAGCTTAACTTGGGAGGGTGAGCAGTTCTTC. Encoded protein: CASSLTWEGEQFF.

This clone has a handful of counts. The CDR3 nucleotides read TGCGCCAGCAGCTTGGAACCCCTACCGGACAGGGATGGCTACACCTTC. Its translation is CASSLEPLPDRDGYTF. The genes are TRBV5-1 and TRBJ1-2, with 8 bases identical to TRBD1. CDR3 length: 16 residues. Per germline, CDR1 SGHRS and CDR2 YFSETQ. Trimming cost V 0 bases and J 6 bases; bases outside gene matches: 10.

The genes are TRBV13 and TRBJ1-1; 7 nucleotides match TRBD1. CDR1 and CDR2 from the germline V gene are PRHDT and FYEKMQ (reference sequence). CDR3 length: 15 amino acids. Losses at the gene ends were 2 bases for V and 8 bases for J; bases not matched to a gene: 11. CDR3 sequence (DNA): TGTGCCAGCAGCTTAACAGGGGCTTTCCGGGAGGAAGCTTTCTTT. Encoded protein: CASSLTGAFREEAFF.

The chain links TRBV27 to TRBJ2-2; D possibly corresponds to TRBD2 (6 bases). CDR1 and CDR2 (germline): MNHEY, SMNVEV (reference sequence). The V and J ends lost 3 bases and 5 bases respectively, with 19 bases between them. The CDR3 consists of 17 residues. The CDR3 coding sequence is TGTGCCAGCAGTTTGGCGATGACTAGTTGGAGGACCGGGGAGCTGTTTTTT. This sequence encodes CASSLAMTSWRTGELFF.